In this sample, the clone carrying this TCR beta chain turned up many times. The target antigen is unknown. The entry originates in a study of Graves' ophthalmopathy and Graves' hyperthyroidism. Each diagnosis was determined on the basis of clinical symptoms, serum thyroxine, TRAb, thyroid ultrasound and orbital computed tomography. With 2 bases removed from V and 2 bases from J, the gap between germline ends came to 7 bases. CDR1 is SGHVS and CDR2 is FNYEAQ in the germline V gene. CDR3 length equals 13 residues. Study-wide points: Most thyroid-expanded clonotypes exceeding 0.001 frequency were also found in blood. A classifier, a 13-signature model, separated ophthalmopathy from stable hyperthyroidism with more than 85% sensitivity and around 80% specificity.

Amplified material comprised TCR beta CDR3 regions derived from RNA transcripts. HTBI primers were employed in first-round RT-PCR, then a second-round multiplex PCR followed. Via MiXCR, TCRdb re-called the multiplex PCR reads, giving one row per CDR3 protein. The sample has about 500,000 distinct CDR3 sequences; under 45% are singletons. Sample: peripheral blood or thyroid tissue (not recorded which). The chain is built from TRBV7-6 and TRBJ2-7, with D unclear. The source is an adult man with Graves' hyperthyroidism. The CDR3 DNA reads as TGTGCCAGCAGCTTAACAGAGACCTACGAGCAGTACTTC. Its translation: CASSLTETYEQYF.